This TCR beta chain was sequenced in a study of T cell responses to AZD1222 COVID-19 vaccine. Comments on this clone: As yet, its antigen is unknown.

Germline-derived CDR1 and CDR2 are SGHTS and YDEGEE. This CDR3 is 16 amino acids long. V lost 2 bases and J 2 bases, leaving 13 bases between the germline ends. The table came from immunoSEQ multiplex PCR; TCRdb's copy has only in-frame clones and leaves some out. This table holds around 130,000 clones, roughly nine tenths found once. Study-level findings and limits: White British donors predominated, females outnumbered males, and clonal diversity was possibly underestimated. Reports indicate that nearly half of spike-specific TCRs are directed at unmutated variant regions.

The receptor comes from an adult who received the AZD1222 COVID-19 vaccine. The starting material was peripheral blood, obtained 28 days after the second AZD1222 dose. The chain is built from TRBV5-8 and TRBJ2-2, with D tentatively TRBD1 (6 bases). The DNA of the CDR3 is TGTGCCAGCAGCTTATTACAGGGTTCCAACACCGGGGAGCTGTTTTTT. Protein product: CASSLLQGSNTGELFF.